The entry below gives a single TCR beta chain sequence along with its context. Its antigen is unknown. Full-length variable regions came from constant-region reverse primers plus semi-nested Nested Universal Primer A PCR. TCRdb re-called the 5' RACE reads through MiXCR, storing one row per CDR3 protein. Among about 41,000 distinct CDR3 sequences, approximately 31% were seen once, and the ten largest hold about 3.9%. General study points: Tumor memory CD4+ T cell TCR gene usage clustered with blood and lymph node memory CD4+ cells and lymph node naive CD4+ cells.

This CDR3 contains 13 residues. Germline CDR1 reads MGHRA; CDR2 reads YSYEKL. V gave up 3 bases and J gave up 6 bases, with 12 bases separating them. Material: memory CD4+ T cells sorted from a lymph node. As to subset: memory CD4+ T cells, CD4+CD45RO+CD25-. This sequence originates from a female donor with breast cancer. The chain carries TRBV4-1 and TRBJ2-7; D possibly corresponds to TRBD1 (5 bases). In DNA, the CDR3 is TGCGCCAGCAGCCAGGAAAGACAGTCCGAGCAGTACTTC. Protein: CASSQERQSEQYF.